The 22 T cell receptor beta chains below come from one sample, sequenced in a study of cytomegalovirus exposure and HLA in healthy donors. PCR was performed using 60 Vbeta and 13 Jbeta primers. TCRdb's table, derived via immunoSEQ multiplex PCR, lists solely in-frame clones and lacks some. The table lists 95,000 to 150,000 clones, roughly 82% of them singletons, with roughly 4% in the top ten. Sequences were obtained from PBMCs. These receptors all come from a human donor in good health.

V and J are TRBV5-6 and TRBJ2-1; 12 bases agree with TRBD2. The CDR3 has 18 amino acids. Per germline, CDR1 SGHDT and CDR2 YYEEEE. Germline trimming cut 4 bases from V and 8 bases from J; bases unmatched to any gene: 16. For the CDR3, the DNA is TGTGCCAGCAGCCCGTTGAGTCGGCTAGCGGGAGGGCCCTATGAGCAGTTCTTC. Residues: CASSPLSRLAGGPYEQFF.

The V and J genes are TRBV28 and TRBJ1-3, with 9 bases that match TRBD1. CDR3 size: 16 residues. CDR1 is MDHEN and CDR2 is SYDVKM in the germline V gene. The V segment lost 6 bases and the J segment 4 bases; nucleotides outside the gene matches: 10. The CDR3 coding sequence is TGTGCCAGCAGCCGCCCCGGGACAGGGAACGGAAACACCATATATTTT. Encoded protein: CASSRPGTGNGNTIYF.

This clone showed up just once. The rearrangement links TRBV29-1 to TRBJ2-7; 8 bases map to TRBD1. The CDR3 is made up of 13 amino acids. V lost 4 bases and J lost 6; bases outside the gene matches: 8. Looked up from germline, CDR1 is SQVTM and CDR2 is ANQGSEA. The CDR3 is CSVGSGQGREQYF. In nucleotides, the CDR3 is TGCAGCGTTGGATCCGGACAGGGTCGCGAGCAGTACTTC.

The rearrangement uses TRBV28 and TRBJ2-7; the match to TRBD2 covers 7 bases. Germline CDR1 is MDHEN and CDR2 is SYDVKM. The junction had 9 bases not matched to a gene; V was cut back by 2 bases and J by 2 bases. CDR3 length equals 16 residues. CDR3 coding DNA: TGTGCCAGCAGTTTAAAATACCTAGCGGAGACCTACGAGCAGTACTTC. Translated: CASSLKYLAETYEQYF.

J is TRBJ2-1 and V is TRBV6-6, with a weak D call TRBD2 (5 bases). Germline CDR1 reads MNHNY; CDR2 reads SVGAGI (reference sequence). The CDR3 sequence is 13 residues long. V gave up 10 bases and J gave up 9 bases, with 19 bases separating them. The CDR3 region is CATLAGDKSEQFF. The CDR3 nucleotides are TGTGCCACCCTAGCCGGGGATAAGAGTGAGCAGTTCTTC.

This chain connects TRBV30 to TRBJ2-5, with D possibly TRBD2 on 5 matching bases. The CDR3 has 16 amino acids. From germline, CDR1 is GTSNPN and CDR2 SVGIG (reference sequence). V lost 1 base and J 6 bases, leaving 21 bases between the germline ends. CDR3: CAWSAPGIVARQTQYF. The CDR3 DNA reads TGTGCCTGGAGTGCTCCCGGGATAGTAGCGCGACAGACCCAGTACTTC.

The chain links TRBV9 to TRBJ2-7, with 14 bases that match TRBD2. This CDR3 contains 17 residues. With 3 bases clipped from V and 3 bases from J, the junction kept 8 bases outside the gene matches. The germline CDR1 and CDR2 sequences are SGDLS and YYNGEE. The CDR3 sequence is CASSEGLAGELNYEQYF. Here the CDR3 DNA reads TGTGCCAGCAGCGAGGGACTAGCGGGAGAATTGAACTACGAGCAGTACTTC.

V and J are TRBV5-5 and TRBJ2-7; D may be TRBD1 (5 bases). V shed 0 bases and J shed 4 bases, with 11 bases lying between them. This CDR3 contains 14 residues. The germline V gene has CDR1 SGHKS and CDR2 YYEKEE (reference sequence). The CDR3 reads CASSLGGEEYEQYF. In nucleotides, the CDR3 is TGTGCCAGCAGCTTGGGGGGCGAGGAGTACGAGCAGTACTTC.

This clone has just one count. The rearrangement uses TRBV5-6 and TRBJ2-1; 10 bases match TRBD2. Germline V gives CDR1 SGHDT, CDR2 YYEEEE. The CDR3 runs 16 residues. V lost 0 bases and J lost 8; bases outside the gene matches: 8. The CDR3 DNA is TGTGCCAGCAGCTTGGGTCCTAGCGGGAGAGCAGATGAGCAGTTCTTC. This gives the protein CASSLGPSGRADEQFF.

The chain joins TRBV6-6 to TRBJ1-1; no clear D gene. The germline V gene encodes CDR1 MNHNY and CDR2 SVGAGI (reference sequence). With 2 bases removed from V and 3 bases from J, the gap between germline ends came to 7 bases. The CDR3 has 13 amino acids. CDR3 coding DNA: TGTGCCAGCAGTTACGACGGGGACACTGAAGCTTTCTTT. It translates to CASSYDGDTEAFF.

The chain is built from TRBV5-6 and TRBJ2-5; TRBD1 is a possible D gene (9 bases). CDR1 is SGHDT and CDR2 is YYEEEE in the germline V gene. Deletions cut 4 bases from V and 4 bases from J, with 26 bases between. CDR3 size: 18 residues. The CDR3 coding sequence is TGTGCCAGCAGCATCGACAGGGGGGTATTTGCGGGGGGAGAGACCCAGTACTTC. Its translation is CASSIDRGVFAGGETQYF.

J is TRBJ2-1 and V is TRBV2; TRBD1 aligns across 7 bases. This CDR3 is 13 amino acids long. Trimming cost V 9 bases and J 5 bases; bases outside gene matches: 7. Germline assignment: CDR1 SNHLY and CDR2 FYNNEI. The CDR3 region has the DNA TGTGCCAGGCAACAGGGGTGGAACAATGAGCAGTTCTTC. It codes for CARQQGWNNEQFF.

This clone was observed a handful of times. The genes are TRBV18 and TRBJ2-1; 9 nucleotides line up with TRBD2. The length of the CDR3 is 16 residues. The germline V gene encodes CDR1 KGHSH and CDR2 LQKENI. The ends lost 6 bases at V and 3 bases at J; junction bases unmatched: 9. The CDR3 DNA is TGTGCCAGCTCGTCGGGAAGACTAGCGGTCTACAATGAGCAGTTCTTC. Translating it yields CASSSGRLAVYNEQFF.

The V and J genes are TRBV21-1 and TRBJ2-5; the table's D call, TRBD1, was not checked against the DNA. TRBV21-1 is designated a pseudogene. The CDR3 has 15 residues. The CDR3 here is CASSAPRIFQETQYF. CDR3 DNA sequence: TGTGCCAGCAGCGCCCCCAGGATTTTCCAAGAGACCCAGTACTTC.

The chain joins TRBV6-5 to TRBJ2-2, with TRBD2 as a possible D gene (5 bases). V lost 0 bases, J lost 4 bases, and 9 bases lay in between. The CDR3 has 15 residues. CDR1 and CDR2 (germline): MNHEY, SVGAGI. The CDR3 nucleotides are TGTGCCAGCAGTTACTCGATCGGGGTCACCGGGGAGCTGTTTTTT. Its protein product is CASSYSIGVTGELFF.

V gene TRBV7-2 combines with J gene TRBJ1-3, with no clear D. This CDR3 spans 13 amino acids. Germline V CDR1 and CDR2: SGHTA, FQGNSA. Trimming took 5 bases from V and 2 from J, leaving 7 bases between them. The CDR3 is CASSDITGNTIYF. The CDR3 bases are TGTGCCAGCAGCGACATTACTGGAAACACCATATATTTT. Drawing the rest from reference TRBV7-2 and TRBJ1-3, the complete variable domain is GAGVSQSPSNKVTEKGKDVELRCDPISGHTALYWYRQSLGQGLEFLIYFQGNSAPDKSGLPSDRFSAERTGGSVSTLTIQRTQQEDSAVYLCASSDITGNTIYFGEGSWLTVV.

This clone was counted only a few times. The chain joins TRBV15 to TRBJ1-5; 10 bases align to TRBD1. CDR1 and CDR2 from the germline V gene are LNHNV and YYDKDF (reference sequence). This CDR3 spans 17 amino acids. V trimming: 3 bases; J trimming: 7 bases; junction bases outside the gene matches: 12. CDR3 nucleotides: TGTGCCACCAGCAGTTCGGGACAGGGGTCCCCCAGACAGCCCCAGCATTTT. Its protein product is CATSSSGQGSPRQPQHF.

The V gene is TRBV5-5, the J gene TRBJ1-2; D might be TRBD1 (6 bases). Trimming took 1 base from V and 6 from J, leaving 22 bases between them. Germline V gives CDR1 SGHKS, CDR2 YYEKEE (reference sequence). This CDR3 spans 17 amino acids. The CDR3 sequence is CASSLPPRGGGRDGYTF. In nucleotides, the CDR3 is TGTGCCAGCAGCTTGCCTCCGAGGGGAGGGGGAAGGGATGGCTACACCTTC. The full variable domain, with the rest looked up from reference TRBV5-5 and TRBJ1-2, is DAGVTQSPTHLIKTRGQQVTLRCSPISGHKSVSWYQQVLGQGPQFIFQYYEKEERGRGNFPDRFSARQFPNYSSELNVNALLLGDSALYLCASSLPPRGGGRDGYTFGSGTRLTVV.

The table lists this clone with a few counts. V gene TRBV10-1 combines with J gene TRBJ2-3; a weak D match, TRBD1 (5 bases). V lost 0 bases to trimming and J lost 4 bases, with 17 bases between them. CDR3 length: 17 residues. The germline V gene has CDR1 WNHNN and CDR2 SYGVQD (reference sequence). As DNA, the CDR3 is TGCGCCAGCAGTGAGTCGACTCAGGGCCGTCGCCCAGATACGCAGTATTTT. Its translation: CASSESTQGRRPDTQYF.

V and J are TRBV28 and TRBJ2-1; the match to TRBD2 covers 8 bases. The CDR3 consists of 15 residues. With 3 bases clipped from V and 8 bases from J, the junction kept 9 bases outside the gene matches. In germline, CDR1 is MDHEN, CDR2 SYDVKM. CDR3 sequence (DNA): TGTGCCAGCAGTTTGTCGGGGGCGGGGGGCGATGAGCAGTTCTTC. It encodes CASSLSGAGGDEQFF.

CDR3 DNA sequence: TGTGCCAGCAGCGTAAGGACCGGGACGTCCGGGGGCTATGGCTACACCTTC. As protein: CASSVRTGTSGGYGYTF. The V call is TRBV9, the J call TRBJ1-2; possible D gene TRBD1, 5 bases. CDR3 length: 17 amino acids. V lost 1 base, J lost 4 bases, and 20 bases lay in between. Germline CDR1 SGDLS, CDR2 YYNGEE. Together with reference TRBV9 and TRBJ1-2, the CDR3 gives the full variable domain: DSGVTQTPKHLITATGQRVTLRCSPRSGDLSVYWYQQSLDQGLQFLIQYYNGEERAKGNILERFSAQQFPDLHSELNLSSLELGDSALYFCASSVRTGTSGGYGYTFGSGTRLTVV.

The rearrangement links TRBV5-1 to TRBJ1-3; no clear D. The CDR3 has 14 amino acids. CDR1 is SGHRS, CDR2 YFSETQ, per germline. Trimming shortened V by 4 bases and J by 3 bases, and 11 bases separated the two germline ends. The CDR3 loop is CASSPGIGGNTIYF. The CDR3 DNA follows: TGCGCCAGCAGCCCGGGAATAGGTGGAAACACCATATATTTT.